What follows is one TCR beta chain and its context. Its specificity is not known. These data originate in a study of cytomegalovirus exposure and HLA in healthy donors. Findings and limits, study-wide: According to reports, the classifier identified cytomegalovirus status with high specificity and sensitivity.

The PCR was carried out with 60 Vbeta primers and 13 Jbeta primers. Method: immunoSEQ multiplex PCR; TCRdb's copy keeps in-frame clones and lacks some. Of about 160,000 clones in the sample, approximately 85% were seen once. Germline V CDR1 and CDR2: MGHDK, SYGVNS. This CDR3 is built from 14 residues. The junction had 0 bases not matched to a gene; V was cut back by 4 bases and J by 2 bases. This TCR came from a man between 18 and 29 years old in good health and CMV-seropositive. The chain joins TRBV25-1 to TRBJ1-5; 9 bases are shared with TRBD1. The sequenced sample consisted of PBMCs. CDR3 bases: TGTGCCAGCAGTGGGGACAGGGGCAATCAGCCCCAGCATTTT. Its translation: CASSGDRGNQPQHF.